A single sample is the source of the 16 T cell receptor beta chains below, sequenced in a study of a mutant IDH1 vaccine in newly diagnosed glioma. Antigens of these TCRs are unknown. Time point indicated: week 35, safety follow-up. The study gave 300 ug of mutant IDH1 20-mer peptide per vaccine dose, with topical imiquimod. The method was immunoSEQ multiplex PCR; TCRdb's version includes in-frame clones alone and lacks a portion of them. The data contain approximately 50,000 clones, 80% to 90% of them singletons. The starting material was PBMCs, obtained from a glioma patient whose treatment included an IDH1 peptide vaccine. The receptors originated from a man in his forties or fifties with glioma.

The rearrangement uses TRBV27 and TRBJ2-1; possible D gene TRBD2, 6 bases. V was clipped by 2 bases and J by 0 bases, with 20 bases between them. The CDR3 spans 19 residues. CDR1 MNHEY and CDR2 SMNVEV come from the germline V gene (reference sequence). CDR3 nucleotide sequence: TGTGCCAGCAGTTTAGGGGGACCTCCGCGGGATAGCTCCTACAATGAGCAGTTCTTC. This gives the protein CASSLGGPPRDSSYNEQFF.

The rearrangement uses TRBV19 and TRBJ2-7, with D uncertain. The CDR3 has 12 residues. Between the trimmed V and J ends, which lost 5 bases and 2 bases, there was a span of 7 bases. Germline V gene lookup returns CDR1 LNHDA and CDR2 SQIVND (reference sequence). The CDR3 DNA reads as TGTGCCAGTAGTTCCCAGACCTACGAGCAGTACTTC. Its protein product is CASSSQTYEQYF.

The V and J genes are TRBV2 and TRBJ1-4; D is unclear. Looked up from germline, CDR1 is SNHLY and CDR2 is FYNNEI. With 5 bases removed from V and 5 bases from J, the gap between germline ends came to 12 bases. The CDR3 spans 14 residues. The CDR3, as DNA: TGTGCCAGCAGTACTTGGTTGGGAAATGAAAAACTGTTTTTT. As protein: CASSTWLGNEKLFF.

The CDR3 coding sequence is TGCAGTGCTAGCGACGGGGATGGCTACACCTTC. Translating gives CSASDGDGYTF. This chain links TRBV20-1 with TRBJ1-2; D not resolved. CDR1 and CDR2 from the germline V gene are DFQATT and SNEGSKA (reference sequence). This CDR3 has 11 residues. The V end was cut by 3 bases, the J end by 6 bases, with 8 bases between.

This chain uses TRBV2 with TRBJ2-7; TRBD2 matches at 10 bases. Germline V gene lookup returns CDR1 SNHLY and CDR2 FYNNEI. This CDR3 is 14 amino acids long. Trimming removed 8 bases from V and 6 bases from J; junction bases left unmatched: 10. CDR3 nucleotides: TGTGCCAGCGCTCTCCCAGCGGGAGGGGGCGAGCAGTACTTC. It specifies CASALPAGGGEQYF.

The rearrangement joins TRBV5-1 to TRBJ1-2; tentatively, D is TRBD1 (5 bases). The CDR3 length is 14 residues. V dropped 5 bases and J dropped 5 bases, with 16 bases sitting between them. Germline assignment: CDR1 SGHRS and CDR2 YFSETQ. CDR3: CASREAGTHYGYTF. Written as DNA, the CDR3 is TGCGCCAGCAGAGAGGCCGGGACTCATTATGGCTACACCTTC.

V and J are TRBV4-1 and TRBJ2-7, with 7 positions matching TRBD2. CDR1 and CDR2 from the germline V gene are MGHRA and YSYEKL. The V segment lost 0 bases and the J segment 6 bases; nucleotides outside the gene matches: 8. This CDR3 is 15 amino acids long. CDR3 residues: CASSQDRGRAFEQYF. Here the CDR3 DNA reads TGCGCCAGCAGCCAAGATCGGGGGAGGGCCTTCGAGCAGTACTTC.

This chain uses TRBV9 with TRBJ1-3; no clear D. This CDR3 region has 16 residues. The germline V gene has CDR1 SGDLS and CDR2 YYNGEE. With 1 base removed from V and 0 bases from J, the gap between germline ends came to 11 bases. The CDR3 sequence is CASSVSTGSSGNTIYF. CDR3 coding DNA: TGTGCCAGCAGCGTATCGACCGGAAGCTCTGGAAACACCATATATTTT.

The chain carries TRBV4-1 and TRBJ2-7; D is perhaps TRBD1 or TRBD2 (5 bases each). V was clipped by 3 bases and J by 5 bases, with 11 bases between them. The CDR3 consists of 13 residues. CDR1 is MGHRA and CDR2 is YSYEKL in the germline V gene. The CDR3 DNA reads as TGCGCCAGCAGCCACCCAGGGACGGACGAGCAGTACTTC. Its translation: CASSHPGTDEQYF.

The V gene is TRBV27, the J gene TRBJ2-7, with TRBD1 identical over 7 bases. The V gene end was trimmed by 6 bases and the J gene end by 1 base; junction bases not matched to a gene: 9. Germline V CDR1 and CDR2: MNHEY, SMNVEV (reference sequence). CDR3 size: 15 residues. DNA of the CDR3: TGTGCCAGCAGCCATACCGGGACAGCATCCTACGAGCAGTACTTC. Its translation is CASSHTGTASYEQYF.

The rearrangement links TRBV9 to TRBJ2-7; TRBD1 aligns across 9 bases. Trimming took 0 bases from V and 7 from J; bases not matched to a gene: 2. The length of the CDR3 is 13 residues. Germline V lookup: CDR1 SGDLS, CDR2 YYNGEE. Written as DNA, the CDR3 is TGTGCCAGCAGCGTAGGAGACAGGGGGGAGCAGTACTTC. It yields the protein CASSVGDRGEQYF.

A single count supports this clone. V usage is TRBV2 and J usage is TRBJ2-1, with 7 bases fitting TRBD1. Germline CDR1 and CDR2: SNHLY and FYNNEI. The CDR3 length is 15 residues. Trimming took 5 bases from V and 8 from J; bases not matched to a gene: 12. The CDR3 nucleotides read TGTGCCAGCAGTCAAAGACAGGGAAGGACGGATGAGCAGTTCTTC. It yields the protein CASSQRQGRTDEQFF.

V usage is TRBV11-2 and J usage is TRBJ2-2, with a possible D match to TRBD2 (7 bases). This CDR3 comprises 17 residues. V lost 7 bases to trimming and J lost 1 base, with 19 bases between them. The germline CDR1 and CDR2 sequences are SGHAT and FQNNGV. The CDR3 nucleotides read TGTGCCAGCATCCGAAACGCGGGGGCGGTGAACACCGGGGAGCTGTTTTTT. Protein sequence: CASIRNAGAVNTGELFF.

V usage is TRBV18 and J usage is TRBJ1-1; possibly TRBD1 for D (6 bases). CDR1 KGHSH and CDR2 LQKENI come from the germline V gene. CDR3 length: 13 amino acids. Trimming stripped 5 bases from V and 4 bases from J, with 11 bases between. The CDR3 sequence is CASSADRFTEAFF. The DNA for the CDR3 is TGTGCCAGCTCAGCGGACAGATTCACTGAAGCTTTCTTT.

CDR3 loop: CASSSNALLRRNTIYF. The CDR3, as DNA: TGTGCCAGTAGTTCGAACGCACTTTTACGAAGAAACACCATATATTTT. The chain recombines TRBV19 with TRBJ1-3; D not resolved. Germline values: CDR1 LNHDA, CDR2 SQIVND (reference sequence). This CDR3 is built from 16 residues. V lost 5 bases, J lost 5 bases, and 19 bases lay in between.

CDR3 region: CASSQLRGNTEAFF. The CDR3 DNA follows: TGTGCCAGCAGCCAGCTGAGGGGGAACACTGAAGCTTTCTTT. The genes are TRBV14 and TRBJ1-1, with D perhaps matching TRBD1 (5 bases). Between the trimmed V and J ends, which lost 3 bases and 1 base, there was a span of 9 bases. Germline V lookup: CDR1 SGHDN, CDR2 FVKESK. The CDR3 runs to 14 residues.